A single sample gave rise to the 6 T cell receptor beta chains below, sequenced in a study of ipilimumab plus nivolumab after autologous stem cell transplantation. Assay: immunoSEQ multiplex PCR; the TCRdb copy retains only in-frame clones and omits some. This sample has 9,400 or so clones; more than 65% occur once, and the top ten carry 17%. The sample in question was PBMCs, obtained in a trial of ipilimumab plus nivolumab as post-transplant consolidation. These receptors were taken from a female donor with multiple myeloma.

Remarks on this clone: The same CDR3 is also encoded by other DNA sequences in this sample. The gene calls are TRBV2 and TRBJ1-4; D not certain. Trimming took off 4 bases at V and 7 bases at J, with 7 bases between the two ends. Germline CDR1 reads SNHLY; CDR2 reads FYNNEI. The CDR3 is made up of 12 amino acids. CDR3 nucleotides: TGTGCCAGCAGTGGAGTGGGTGAAAAACTGTTTTTT. Translated: CASSGVGEKLFF.

The sample holds one count of this clone. The chain carries TRBV10-2 and TRBJ1-5; 7 nucleotides match TRBD1. Trimming took 11 bases from V and 5 from J; bases not matched to a gene: 6. The CDR3 contains 12 residues. Germline lookup yields CDR1 WSHSY and CDR2 SAAADI. CDR3 sequence: CAVGQGDQPQHF. The CDR3 DNA reads as TGCGCCGTGGGGCAGGGGGATCAGCCCCAGCATTTT.

This clone was seen only a few times. The chain couples TRBV5-3 to TRBJ2-3; no definite D call. TRBV5-3 is marked as an open reading frame, function uncertain. CDR3 length equals 14 residues. V was trimmed by 3 bases and J by 3 bases, leaving 11 bases between them. The CDR3 protein is CARSSLAPTDTQYF. CDR3 DNA sequence: TGTGCCAGAAGCTCGCTGGCGCCGACAGATACGCAGTATTTT.

The V gene is TRBV9, the J gene TRBJ2-1; 8 nucleotides align to TRBD1. V dropped 5 bases and J dropped 7; count of bases not matched to a gene: 5. Germline assignment: CDR1 SGDLS and CDR2 YYNGEE. This CDR3 is 13 amino acids long. The CDR3 region is CASRGTGPNEQFF. In nucleotides, the CDR3 is TGTGCCAGCAGGGGGACAGGCCCTAATGAGCAGTTCTTC.

This clone rates as medium-sized. The genes are TRBV11-3 and TRBJ2-1; 7 positions match TRBD1. The CDR3 is made up of 13 amino acids. With V trimmed by 0 bases and J by 11 bases, 4 bases remained unmatched. The germline V gene has CDR1 SGHNT and CDR2 YENEEA. The CDR3 here is CASSLETGKKQFF. The CDR3 DNA reads as TGTGCCAGCAGCTTAGAGACAGGGAAAAAGCAGTTCTTC.

This chain connects TRBV18 to TRBJ2-7; D unresolved. V was shortened by 3 bases and J by 6 bases, with 12 bases between the two germline ends. Per the germline V gene, CDR1 is KGHSH and CDR2 is LQKENI. The CDR3 spans 13 residues. The CDR3 DNA reads TGTGCCAGCTCACCTCCTGGAGACGGCGAGCAGTACTTC. Its translation: CASSPPGDGEQYF.